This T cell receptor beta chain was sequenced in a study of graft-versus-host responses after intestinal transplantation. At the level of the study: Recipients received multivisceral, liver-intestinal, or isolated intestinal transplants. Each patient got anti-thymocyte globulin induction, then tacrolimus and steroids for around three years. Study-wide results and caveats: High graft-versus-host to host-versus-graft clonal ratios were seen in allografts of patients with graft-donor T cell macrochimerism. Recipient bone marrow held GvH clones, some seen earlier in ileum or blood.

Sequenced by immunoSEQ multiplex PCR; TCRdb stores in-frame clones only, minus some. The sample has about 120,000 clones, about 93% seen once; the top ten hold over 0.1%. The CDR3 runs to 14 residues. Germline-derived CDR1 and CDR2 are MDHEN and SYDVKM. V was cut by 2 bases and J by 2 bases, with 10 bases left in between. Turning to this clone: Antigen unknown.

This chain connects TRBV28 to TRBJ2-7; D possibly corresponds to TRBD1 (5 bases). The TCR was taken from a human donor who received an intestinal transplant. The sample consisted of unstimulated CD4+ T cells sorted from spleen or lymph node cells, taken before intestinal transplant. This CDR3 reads CASSLPTGPYEQYF. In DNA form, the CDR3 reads TGTGCCAGCAGTTTACCAACAGGTCCCTACGAGCAGTACTTC.